What follows are 5 T cell receptor beta chains derived from one specimen sequenced in a study of T cells in localized non-small cell lung cancer. Measured with immunoSEQ multiplex PCR; TCRdb has only the in-frame clones, and not every one. Of about 24,000 clones in the sample, approximately 83% were seen once. Source: peripheral blood, taken before any cancer treatment. The source of these receptors is an older male donor with stage II squamous cell lung carcinoma.

This chain links TRBV28 with TRBJ2-7; no definite D call. CDR1 is MDHEN and CDR2 is SYDVKM in the germline V gene. The CDR3 spans 15 residues. Between the trimmed V and J ends, which lost 2 bases and 2 bases, there was a span of 13 bases. CDR3 DNA sequence: TGTGCCAGCAGTTTAGGACCCCCCGGAGCCTACGAGCAGTACTTC. This codes for CASSLGPPGAYEQYF.

The chain links TRBV2 to TRBJ2-1, with TRBD2 as a possible D gene (6 bases). V was trimmed by 4 bases and J by 6 bases, leaving 16 bases between them. The CDR3 extends over 15 amino acids. Germline assignment: CDR1 SNHLY and CDR2 FYNNEI. CDR3 DNA: TGTGCCAGCAGTGCATTGGGGGGAGCCATCAATGAGCAGTTCTTC. Protein: CASSALGGAINEQFF.

The chain couples TRBV5-4 to TRBJ1-2; D ambiguous. V was pared by 5 bases and J by 2 bases, with 16 bases between. CDR3 length: 15 amino acids. Germline V gene lookup returns CDR1 SGHNT and CDR2 YYREEE (reference sequence). CDR3 protein: CASSPDLGQNYGYTF. The CDR3 DNA is TGTGCCAGCAGTCCAGATCTAGGGCAGAACTATGGCTACACCTTC.

The chain has TRBV4-1 and TRBJ1-1; D perhaps matches TRBD1 (6 bases). Trimming stripped 5 bases from V and 1 base from J, with 17 bases between. The CDR3 has 16 residues. Germline assignment: CDR1 MGHRA and CDR2 YSYEKL. This CDR3 reads CASSSSSGRGNTEAFF. DNA of the CDR3: TGCGCCAGCAGCTCCTCCTCTGGCAGGGGGAACACTGAAGCTTTCTTT.

The V and J genes are TRBV11-2 and TRBJ2-7; no clear D. Trimming took 6 bases from V and 1 from J, leaving 16 bases between them. The CDR3 has 15 residues. Germline-derived CDR1 and CDR2 are SGHAT and FQNNGV. The CDR3 sequence is CASSPLSGSSYEQYF. For the CDR3, the DNA is TGTGCCAGCAGTCCTCTCTCCGGGTCTTCCTACGAGCAGTACTTC.